The clone carrying this TCR beta chain appeared once. Antigen: not known. The ends lost 1 base at V and 2 bases at J; junction bases unmatched: 7. The germline V gene has CDR1 LNHDA and CDR2 SQIVND (reference sequence). The CDR3 has 16 amino acids. This entry belongs to a study of siplizumab effects on memory and regulatory T cells. Findings of the study overall: Roughly 75-96% of proliferating CD4+ or CD8+ clones lacked a naive or memory phenotype that could be assigned. Alloreactive sequences from unstimulated CD4+ memory cells fell significantly with siplizumab.

The method was immunoSEQ multiplex PCR; TCRdb's version includes in-frame clones alone and lacks a portion of them. Counted here are some 97,000 clones, approximately 92% occurring once; the ten biggest clones make up roughly 2.6%. Specimen: CD4+ T cells sorted from blood. The chain has TRBV19 and TRBJ2-5, with 7 bases identical to TRBD2. The receptor was isolated from a human donor in good health. Some clones in this sample may be carry-over from other donors' samples. DNA for the CDR3: TGTGCCAGTAGTATAGGGCTAGCGGCCATTCAAGAGACCCAGTACTTC. Protein sequence: CASSIGLAAIQETQYF. Filled out from reference TRBV19 and TRBJ2-5, the complete variable domain reads DGGITQSPKYLFRKEGQNVTLSCEQNLNHDAMYWYRQDPGQGLRLIYYSQIVNDFQKGDIAEGYSVSREKKESFPLTVTSAQKNPTAFYLCASSIGLAAIQETQYFGPGTRLLVL.